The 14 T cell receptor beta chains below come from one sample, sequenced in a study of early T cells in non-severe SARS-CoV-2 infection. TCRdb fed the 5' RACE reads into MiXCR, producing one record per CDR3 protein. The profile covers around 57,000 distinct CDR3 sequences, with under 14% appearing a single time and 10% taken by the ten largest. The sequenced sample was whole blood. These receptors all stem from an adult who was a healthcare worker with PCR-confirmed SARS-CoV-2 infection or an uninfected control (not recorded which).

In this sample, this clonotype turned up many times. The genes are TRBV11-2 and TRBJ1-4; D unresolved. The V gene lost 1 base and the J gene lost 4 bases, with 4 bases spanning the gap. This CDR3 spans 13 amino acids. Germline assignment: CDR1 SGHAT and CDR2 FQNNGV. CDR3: CASSLGVNEKLFF. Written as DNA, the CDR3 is TGTGCCAGCAGCTTAGGGGTTAATGAAAAACTGTTTTTT.

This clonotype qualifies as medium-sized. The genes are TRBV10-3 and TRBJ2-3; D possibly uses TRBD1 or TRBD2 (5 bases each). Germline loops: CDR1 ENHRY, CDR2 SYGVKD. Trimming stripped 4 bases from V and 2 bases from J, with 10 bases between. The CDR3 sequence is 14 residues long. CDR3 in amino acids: CAISGAGTTDTQYF. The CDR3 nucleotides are TGTGCCATCAGTGGAGCAGGGACCACAGATACGCAGTATTTT.

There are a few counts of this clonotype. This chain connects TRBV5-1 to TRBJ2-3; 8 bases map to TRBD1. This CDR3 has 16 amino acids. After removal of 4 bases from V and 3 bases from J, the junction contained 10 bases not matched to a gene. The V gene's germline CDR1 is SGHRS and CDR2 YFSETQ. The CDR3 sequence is CASSPQGATSTDTQYF. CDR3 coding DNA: TGCGCCAGCAGCCCCCAGGGGGCTACCTCAACAGATACGCAGTATTTT.

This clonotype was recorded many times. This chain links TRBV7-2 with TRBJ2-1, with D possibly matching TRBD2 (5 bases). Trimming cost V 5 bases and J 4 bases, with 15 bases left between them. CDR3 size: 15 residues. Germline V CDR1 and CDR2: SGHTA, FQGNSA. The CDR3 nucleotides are TGTGCCAGCAGCCCTGAGGGCACGCGGTACAATGAGCAGTTCTTC. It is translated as CASSPEGTRYNEQFF.

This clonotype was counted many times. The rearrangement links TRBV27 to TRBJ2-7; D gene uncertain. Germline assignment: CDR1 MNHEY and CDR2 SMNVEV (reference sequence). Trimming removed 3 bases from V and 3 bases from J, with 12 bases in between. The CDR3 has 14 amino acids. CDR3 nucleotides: TGTGCCAGCAGTTTCCGCTTAGCTTTCTACGAGCAGTACTTC. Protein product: CASSFRLAFYEQYF.

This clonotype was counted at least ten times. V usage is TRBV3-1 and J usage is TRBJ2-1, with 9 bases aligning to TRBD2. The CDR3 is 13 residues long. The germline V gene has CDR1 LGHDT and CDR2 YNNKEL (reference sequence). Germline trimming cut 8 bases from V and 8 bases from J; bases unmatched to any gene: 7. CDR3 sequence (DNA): TGTGCCAGCGTTGGGCTAGCGGGGTATGAGCAGTTCTTC. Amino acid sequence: CASVGLAGYEQFF.

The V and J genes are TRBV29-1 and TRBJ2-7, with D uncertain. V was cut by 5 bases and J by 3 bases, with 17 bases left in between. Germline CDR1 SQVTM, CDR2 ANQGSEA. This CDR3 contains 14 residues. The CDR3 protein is CSVFKSGPNYEQYF. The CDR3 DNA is TGCAGCGTTTTTAAATCCGGGCCGAACTACGAGCAGTACTTC.

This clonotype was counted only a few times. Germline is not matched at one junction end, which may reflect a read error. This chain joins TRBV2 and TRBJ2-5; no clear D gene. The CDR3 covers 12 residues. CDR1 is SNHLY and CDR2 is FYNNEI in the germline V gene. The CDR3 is CASREDSETQYF. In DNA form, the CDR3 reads TGTGCCAGCAGGGAAGATTCGGAGACCCAGTACTTC.

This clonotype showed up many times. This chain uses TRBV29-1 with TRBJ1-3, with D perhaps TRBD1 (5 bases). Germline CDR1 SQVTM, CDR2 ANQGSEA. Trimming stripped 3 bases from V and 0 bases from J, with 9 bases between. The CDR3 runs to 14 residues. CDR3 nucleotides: TGCAGCGTTGACGGCAGGGACTCTGGAAACACCATATATTTT. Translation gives CSVDGRDSGNTIYF.

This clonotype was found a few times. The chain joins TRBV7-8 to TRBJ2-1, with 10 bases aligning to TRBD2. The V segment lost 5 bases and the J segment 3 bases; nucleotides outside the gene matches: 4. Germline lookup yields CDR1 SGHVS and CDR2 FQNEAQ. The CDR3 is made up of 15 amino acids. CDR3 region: CASSHGLADYNEQFF. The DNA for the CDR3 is TGTGCCAGCAGCCACGGACTAGCGGACTACAATGAGCAGTTCTTC.

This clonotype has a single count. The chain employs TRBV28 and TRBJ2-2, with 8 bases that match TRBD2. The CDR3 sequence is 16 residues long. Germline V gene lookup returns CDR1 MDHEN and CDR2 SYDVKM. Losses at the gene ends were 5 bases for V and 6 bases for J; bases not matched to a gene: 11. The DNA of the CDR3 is TGTGCCAGCAGTCCAACGCCGGGACTAGTAGCCGGGGAGCTGTTTTTT. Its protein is CASSPTPGLVAGELFF.

As DNA, the CDR3 is TGTGCCAGCAGCCAAGTCGAAGGATATGGAGCTTTCTTT. The encoded protein is CASSQVEGYGAFF. The rearrangement joins TRBV14 to TRBJ1-1; D uncertain. This CDR3 region has 13 residues. The V and J ends lost 1 base and 10 bases respectively, with 13 bases between them. The germline gives CDR1 SGHDN, CDR2 FVKESK.

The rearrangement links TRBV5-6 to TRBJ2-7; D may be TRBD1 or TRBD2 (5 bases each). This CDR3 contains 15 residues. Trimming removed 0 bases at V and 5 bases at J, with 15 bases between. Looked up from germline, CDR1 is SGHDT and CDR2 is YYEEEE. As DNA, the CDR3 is TGTGCCAGCAGCTTGGTGGGGCTAGCCGGCAACGAGCAGTACTTC. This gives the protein CASSLVGLAGNEQYF.

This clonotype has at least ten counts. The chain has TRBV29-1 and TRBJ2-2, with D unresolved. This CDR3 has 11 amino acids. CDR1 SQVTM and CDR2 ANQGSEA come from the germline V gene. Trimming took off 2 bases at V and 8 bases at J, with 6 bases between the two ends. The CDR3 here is CSVEQAGELFF. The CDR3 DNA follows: TGCAGCGTTGAACAGGCTGGGGAGCTGTTTTTT.